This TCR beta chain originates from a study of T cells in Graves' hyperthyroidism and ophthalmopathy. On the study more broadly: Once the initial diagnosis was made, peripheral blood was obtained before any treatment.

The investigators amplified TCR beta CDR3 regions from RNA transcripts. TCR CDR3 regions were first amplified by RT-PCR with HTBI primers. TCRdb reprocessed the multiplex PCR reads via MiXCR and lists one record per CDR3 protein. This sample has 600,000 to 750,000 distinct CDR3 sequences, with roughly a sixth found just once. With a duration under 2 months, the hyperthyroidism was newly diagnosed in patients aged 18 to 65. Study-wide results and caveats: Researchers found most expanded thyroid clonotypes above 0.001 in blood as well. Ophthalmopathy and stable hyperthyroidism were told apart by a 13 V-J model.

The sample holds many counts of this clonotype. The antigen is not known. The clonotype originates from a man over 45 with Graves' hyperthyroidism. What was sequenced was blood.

DNA of the CDR3: TGTGCCAGCAGTCGAACAGGAGTGTGGGAGCAGTACTTC. This encodes CASSRTGVWEQYF. This chain uses TRBV27 with TRBJ2-7, with D maybe TRBD1 (5 bases). V shed 5 bases and J shed 7 bases, with 15 bases lying between them. The CDR3 is 13 residues long. Germline-derived CDR1 and CDR2 are MNHEY and SMNVEV (reference sequence).